The rows below give T cell receptor beta chains drawn from one sample of a study of metastatic and nonmetastatic thyroid tumors. With MiXCR, TCRdb called clones anew from the PCR reads. The sample comprises some 45,000 clones, about 15% of which are singletons, and 20% to 25% rests with the top ten. The sequencing sample was made of blood. The source of these receptors is a female donor with papillary thyroid cancer or a benign thyroid nodule (not recorded which). Some clones in this sample may be carry-over from other donors' samples. Each CDR3 is given with its conserved first and last residue. Some rows have no size entry. The others give once, few or many, or a class for an expanded clone.

CDR3 protein | V gene | clone size | J gene
CASSFGGNTEAFF | TRBV5-1 | many | TRBJ1-1
CASSFSSGGSYNEQFF | TRBV28 | . | TRBJ2-1
CASSAGDHGYTF | TRBV12-3/TRBV12-4 | . | TRBJ1-2
CASSGRTAWNTEAFF | TRBV6-1 | many | TRBJ1-1
CASSLDSGGPLAGYTF | TRBV5-8 | many | TRBJ1-2
CASSSPDRANLLAGYTF | TRBV5-1 | . | TRBJ1-2
CASSFDRGGSPLHF | TRBV28 | . | TRBJ1-6
CASSIEGLRTEAFF | TRBV19 | few | TRBJ1-1
CASSQLGLRDAGELLF | TRBV4-2 | . | TRBJ2-2
CSARPNPTPDNEQFF | TRBV20-1 | many | TRBJ2-1
CASSTGGDYGYTF | TRBV18 | many | TRBJ1-2
CATSDHGREVEEQYF | TRBV24-1 | few | TRBJ2-7
CASSWDTAQGYEQYF | TRBV12-3/TRBV12-4 | . | TRBJ2-7
CASSEAAQSLQETQYF | TRBV5-1 | many | TRBJ2-5
CATSEGPLTGGEQPQHF | TRBV24-1 | many | TRBJ1-5
CASSSRAVLNYGYAF | TRBV28 | few | TRBJ1-2
CASSLAVAALGDTQYF | TRBV7-6 | many | TRBJ2-3
CASSLLGAGNTEAFF | TRBV5-1 | . | TRBJ1-1
CASSPEHQQYF | TRBV18 | . | TRBJ2-7
CASSLTGWGGLNTEAFF | TRBV5-4 | few | TRBJ1-1
CASTTTGVTTTQYF | TRBV2 | many | TRBJ2-5
CASSLSRGRTSGNIDTQYF | TRBV5-1 | many | TRBJ2-3
CASSTGSGANVLTF | TRBV19 | many | TRBJ2-6
CASSLAGWETGELFF | TRBV5-1 | . | TRBJ2-2
CATSSDRDTEAFF | TRBV15 | many | TRBJ1-1
CASSIQDYNEQFF | TRBV19 | many | TRBJ2-1
CASSLGSNNEQFF | TRBV19 | many | TRBJ2-1
CASSLAPSGSNEQFF | TRBV5-1 | many | TRBJ2-1
CASSSDRSVSDTQYF | TRBV6-5 | few | TRBJ2-3
CASSRGQGGGYTF | TRBV11-1 | many | TRBJ1-2
CAWKGLVITDTQYF | TRBV30 | many | TRBJ2-3
CASRWSGEKLFF | TRBV6-1 | many | TRBJ1-4
CASSLAGTGPNYGYTF | TRBV11-1 | many | TRBJ1-2
CASSLEREYQETQYF | TRBV5-1 | many | TRBJ2-5
CASSIGGFVNEQFF | TRBV6-2/TRBV6-3 | . | TRBJ2-1
CASRQGSYGYTF | TRBV27 | medium-sized | TRBJ1-2
CVSTGFTDTQCF | TRBV28 | few | TRBJ2-3
CASSTQSWTDSNQPQHF | TRBV19 | many | TRBJ1-5
CASSLTVDSPLHF | TRBV2 | . | TRBJ1-6
CASSEGTSWGETQYF | TRBV6-1 | many | TRBJ2-5
CAITAGNNEQFF | TRBV10-3 | many | TRBJ2-1
CASSFLAGVSYEKYF | TRBV5-1 | . | TRBJ2-7
CASSRRANTEAFF | TRBV5-1 | . | TRBJ1-1
CASSQGRRGETQYF | TRBV3-1 | many | TRBJ2-5
CASRPGVPGELFF | TRBV27 | many | TRBJ2-2
CASREGRFNPPLHF | TRBV2 | many | TRBJ1-6
CASSEASAGELFF | TRBV6-1 | medium-sized | TRBJ2-2
CASSYSQGADTQYF | TRBV6-5 | many | TRBJ2-3
CASSLDTGPSTGELFF | TRBV7-8 | many | TRBJ2-2
CASNPTDMNTEAFF | TRBV10-2 | many | TRBJ1-1
CAWSPDGNQPQHF | TRBV30 | many | TRBJ1-5
CASSHHTDTQYF | TRBV27 | few | TRBJ2-3
CASSMGYSVADTQYF | TRBV19 | many | TRBJ2-3